The 17 T cell receptor beta chains below all came from one sample that was sequenced in a study of shared clonotypes between healthy human individuals. The data were produced by immunoSEQ multiplex PCR, yet TCRdb's version contains in-frame clones alone and is incomplete. The table records 800,000 to 950,000 clones, 96% of them present only once. Terminally differentiated effector memory CD45RA+ cells were excluded by CCR7 positive selection of CD45RO-negative cells. Sequenced sample: naive CD8+ T cells sorted from blood. These receptors came from a man aged 30 to 39 in good health.

The genes are TRBV4-1 and TRBJ2-1; no reliable D call. The CDR3 is made up of 18 amino acids. The ends were cut back, 0 bases at V and 7 bases at J, with 22 bases in the middle. Per the germline V gene, CDR1 is MGHRA and CDR2 is YSYEKL. The CDR3 reads CASSQDVLRARKWNEQFF. CDR3 bases: TGCGCCAGCAGCCAAGACGTCCTTAGAGCGAGAAAGTGGAATGAGCAGTTCTTC.

This clone appeared a single time. This sample includes further DNA sequences coding for the same CDR3. The V call is TRBV19, the J call TRBJ2-1; possibly TRBD1 for D (6 bases). This CDR3 contains 14 residues. Germline V gene lookup returns CDR1 LNHDA and CDR2 SQIVND (reference sequence). V lost 8 bases, J lost 0 bases, and 11 bases lay in between. This CDR3 reads CASGQGSSYNEQFF. Written as DNA, the CDR3 is TGTGCCAGTGGGCAGGGGAGCTCCTACAATGAGCAGTTCTTC.

The chain recombines TRBV19 with TRBJ2-1; D is ambiguous. The CDR3 has 14 amino acids. The V and J ends lost 5 bases and 8 bases respectively, with 16 bases between them. Germline loops: CDR1 LNHDA, CDR2 SQIVND (reference sequence). The CDR3 DNA reads TGTGCCAGTAGTGCCTTGGTCTCTTTCGATGAGCAGTTCTTC. Its translation: CASSALVSFDEQFF. Full variable domain (outside the CDR3, taken from reference TRBV19 and TRBJ2-1): DGGITQSPKYLFRKEGQNVTLSCEQNLNHDAMYWYRQDPGQGLRLIYYSQIVNDFQKGDIAEGYSVSREKKESFPLTVTSAQKNPTAFYLCASSALVSFDEQFFGPGTRLTVL.

The chain links TRBV28 to TRBJ2-7; tentatively, D is TRBD1 (6 bases). Germline loops: CDR1 MDHEN, CDR2 SYDVKM. The V gene lost 5 bases and the J gene lost 2 bases, with 13 bases spanning the gap. The CDR3 is 14 residues long. The DNA for the CDR3 is TGTGCCAGCAGTCCCCTGGACAGTCCCTACGAGCAGTACTTC. Its translation is CASSPLDSPYEQYF.

Here the CDR3 DNA reads TGCAGCGAAGCGGGGGGGGAAACAGATACGCAGTATTTT. Translating it yields CSEAGGETDTQYF. This chain links TRBV29-1 with TRBJ2-3, with 10 bases matching TRBD2. The CDR3 has 13 residues. V lost 7 bases and J lost 3; bases outside the gene matches: 4. The germline gives CDR1 SQVTM, CDR2 ANQGSEA.

The chain carries TRBV9 and TRBJ1-2; 7 bases align to TRBD1. The CDR3 covers 12 residues. J was trimmed by 8 bases and V by 5 bases; bases with no gene match: 6. Germline V lookup: CDR1 SGDLS, CDR2 YYNGEE. CDR3 amino acids: CASRQGGGGYTF. DNA for the CDR3: TGTGCCAGCAGGCAAGGAGGGGGCGGCTACACCTTC.

J is TRBJ2-5 and V is TRBV5-6, with TRBD2 identical over 14 bases. This CDR3 comprises 16 residues. J lost 1 base, V lost 3 bases, and 2 bases had no gene match. Germline V lookup: CDR1 SGHDT, CDR2 YYEEEE. This chain's CDR3 is CASSSGLAGAQETQYF. CDR3 DNA sequence: TGTGCCAGCAGCTCGGGACTAGCGGGGGCCCAAGAGACCCAGTACTTC.

The chain is built from TRBV5-1 and TRBJ2-1; no definite D call. The germline gives CDR1 SGHRS, CDR2 YFSETQ. This CDR3 has 11 amino acids. The V and J ends lost 7 bases and 6 bases respectively, with 8 bases between them. This CDR3 is CASVSSNEQFF. In DNA, the CDR3 is TGCGCCAGCGTAAGTAGCAATGAGCAGTTCTTC.

The V call is TRBV9, the J call TRBJ1-1; D uncertain. Trimming removed 0 bases at V and 0 bases at J, with 18 bases between. CDR1 is SGDLS and CDR2 is YYNGEE in the germline V gene. The CDR3 is made up of 18 amino acids. The CDR3 region is CASSVVPQDVGMNTEAFF. For the CDR3, the DNA is TGTGCCAGCAGCGTAGTACCTCAGGATGTAGGCATGAACACTGAAGCTTTCTTT.

The J gene is TRBJ2-7, the V gene TRBV7-2; TRBD1 matches 8 bases. V was pared by 3 bases and J by 0 bases, with 7 bases of the junction left unmatched. Germline V gene sequence: CDR1 SGHTA, CDR2 FQGNSA. The CDR3 is 16 residues long. The CDR3 loop is CASSFLSGQDSYEQYF. The DNA for the CDR3 is TGTGCCAGCAGCTTCCTTTCGGGACAGGACTCCTACGAGCAGTACTTC.

The chain employs TRBV4-2 and TRBJ2-3, with D perhaps being TRBD1 or TRBD2 (5 bases each). Germline V gene sequence: CDR1 LGHNA, CDR2 YNFKEQ. Trimming took off 7 bases at V and 0 bases at J, with 14 bases between the two ends. The CDR3 totals 15 residues. The CDR3 DNA follows: TGTGCCAGCAAGCTAGGGACGGCTAGCACAGATACGCAGTATTTT. Translating gives CASKLGTASTDTQYF.

This chain uses TRBV19 with TRBJ1-1; 7 bases are shared with TRBD1. CDR1 is LNHDA and CDR2 is SQIVND in the germline V gene (reference sequence). CDR3 length: 15 residues. The junction had 4 bases not matched to a gene; V was cut back by 2 bases and J by 1 base. Here the CDR3 reads CASSIPRQGNTEAFF. The CDR3 DNA is TGTGCCAGTAGTATACCCCGACAGGGGAACACTGAAGCTTTCTTT.

V gene TRBV5-4 combines with J gene TRBJ1-3; 7 bases align to TRBD1. J gave up 0 bases and V 8 bases, and 14 bases lay outside the gene matches. Per the germline V gene, CDR1 is SGHNT and CDR2 is YYREEE (reference sequence). CDR3 size: 17 residues. The CDR3 loop is CASQDRTTTSSGNTIYF. CDR3 coding DNA: TGTGCCAGTCAGGACAGGACTACCACTAGCTCTGGAAACACCATATATTTT.

The J gene is TRBJ2-1, the V gene TRBV2, with D possibly being TRBD1 (5 bases). Germline V CDR1 and CDR2: SNHLY, FYNNEI. Trimming shortened V by 3 bases and J by 2 bases, and 11 bases separated the two germline ends. CDR3 size: 15 residues. Here the CDR3 DNA reads TGTGCCAGCAGTGATTCGGCAGGGACCTACAATGAGCAGTTCTTC. Protein: CASSDSAGTYNEQFF. The variable domain in full, with the rest retrieved from reference TRBV2 and TRBJ2-1, is EPEVTQTPSHQVTQMGQEVILRCVPISNHLYFYWYRQILGQKVEFLVSFYNNEISEKSEIFDDQFSVERPDGSNFTLKIRSTKLEDSAMYFCASSDSAGTYNEQFFGPGTRLTVL.

The rearrangement links TRBV4-1 to TRBJ2-1, with TRBD2 identical over 7 bases. The germline V gene encodes CDR1 MGHRA and CDR2 YSYEKL. After removal of 4 bases from V and 0 bases from J, the junction contained 6 bases not matched to a gene. The CDR3 has 16 residues. As DNA, the CDR3 is TGCGCCAGCAGCCCGGTTGCGGGAGTCTCCTACAATGAGCAGTTCTTC. Translation gives CASSPVAGVSYNEQFF.

This clone was picked up one time. The rearrangement uses TRBV27 and TRBJ2-3; 9 bases are shared with TRBD1. J gave up 4 bases and V 5 bases, and 13 bases lay outside the gene matches. The CDR3 consists of 17 residues. Germline-derived CDR1 and CDR2 are MNHEY and SMNVEV (reference sequence). In DNA form, the CDR3 reads TGTGCCAGCAGTCCCGCTGGACAGGGGATGGAAGCAGATACGCAGTATTTT. It codes for CASSPAGQGMEADTQYF.

The chain employs TRBV7-2 and TRBJ2-7, with 9 positions matching TRBD2. This CDR3 is 16 amino acids long. Trimming cost V 3 bases and J 3 bases; bases outside gene matches: 9. Germline V gene data show CDR1 as SGHTA and CDR2 as FQGNSA. CDR3 amino acids: CASSFVALAGDYEQYF. In nucleotides, the CDR3 is TGTGCCAGCAGCTTCGTAGCGTTAGCGGGAGACTACGAGCAGTACTTC.